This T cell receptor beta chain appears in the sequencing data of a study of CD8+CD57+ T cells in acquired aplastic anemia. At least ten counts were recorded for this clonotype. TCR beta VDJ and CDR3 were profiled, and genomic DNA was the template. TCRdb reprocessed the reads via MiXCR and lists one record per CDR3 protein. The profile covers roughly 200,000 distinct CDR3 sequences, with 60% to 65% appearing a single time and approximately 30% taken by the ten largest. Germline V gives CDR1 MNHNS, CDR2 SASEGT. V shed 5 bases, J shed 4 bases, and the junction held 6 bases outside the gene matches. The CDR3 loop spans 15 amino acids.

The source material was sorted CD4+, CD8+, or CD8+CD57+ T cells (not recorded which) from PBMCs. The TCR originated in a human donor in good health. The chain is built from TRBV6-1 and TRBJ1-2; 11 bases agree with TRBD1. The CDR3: CASSNPGTGGYGYTF. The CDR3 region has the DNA TGTGCCAGCAGTAACCCTGGGACAGGGGGCTATGGCTACACCTTC.